These 21 T cell receptor beta chains came from one sample sequenced in a study of T cell changes during pregnancy in multiple sclerosis. The repertoire was sequenced with immunoSEQ multiplex PCR; TCRdb's copy has only in-frame clones and lacks some. Of nearly 80,000 clones detected, about 92% appear once; the ten largest clones hold roughly 0.21%. The sample in question was CD4+ T cells from peripheral blood mononuclear cells, obtained before pregnancy. These receptors all come from a female donor with multiple sclerosis, enrolled in a pregnancy study.

This chain uses TRBV5-6 with TRBJ1-2, with 8 bases lining up with TRBD1. The V and J ends lost 0 bases and 4 bases, in that order; junction bases with no gene match: 2. Per germline, CDR1 SGHDT and CDR2 YYEEEE. The CDR3 consists of 14 residues. CDR3 nucleotides: TGTGCCAGCAGCTTGGGTCAGGGGGCCTATGGCTACACCTTC. Encoded protein: CASSLGQGAYGYTF.

The genes are TRBV11-2 and TRBJ2-1; possible D gene TRBD2, 6 bases. V was shortened by 1 base and J by 4 bases, with 11 bases between the two germline ends. CDR1 and CDR2 (germline): SGHAT, FQNNGV. This CDR3 has 15 amino acids. The DNA for the CDR3 is TGTGCCAGCAGCTTAGTCCCTAGCGAGTACAATGAGCAGTTCTTC. The encoded protein is CASSLVPSEYNEQFF.

This chain joins TRBV5-5 and TRBJ1-3; 9 positions agree with TRBD1. The CDR3 covers 15 residues. The V gene end was trimmed by 3 bases and the J gene end by 4 bases; junction bases not matched to a gene: 5. Germline V gene lookup returns CDR1 SGHKS and CDR2 YYEKEE (reference sequence). The CDR3: CASSSGQGYGNTIYF. The CDR3 DNA reads TGTGCCAGCAGCTCGGGACAGGGTTACGGAAACACCATATATTTT.

The chain couples TRBV28 to TRBJ2-3, with 11 positions matching TRBD1. CDR3 length: 14 residues. J lost 4 bases, V lost 5 bases, and 2 bases had no gene match. Germline CDR1 MDHEN, CDR2 SYDVKM. CDR3: CASSRDRGADTQYF. CDR3 bases: TGTGCCAGCAGTCGGGACAGGGGGGCAGATACGCAGTATTTT.

The genes are TRBV6-1 and TRBJ1-1, with D unclear. This CDR3 region has 13 residues. V lost 4 bases to trimming and J lost 5 bases, with 11 bases between them. Germline V lookup: CDR1 MNHNS, CDR2 SASEGT. The CDR3: CASSVRGGTEAFF. CDR3 bases: TGTGCCAGCAGTGTGCGGGGAGGGACTGAAGCTTTCTTT.

The V call is TRBV19, the J call TRBJ2-3; 7 positions match TRBD1. Germline loops: CDR1 LNHDA, CDR2 SQIVND (reference sequence). The J segment lost 0 bases and the V segment lost 4 bases, leaving 4 bases of the junction unmatched. This CDR3 comprises 15 residues. For the CDR3, the DNA is TGTGCCAGTAGTAGAGGGGGCAGTAGCACAGATACGCAGTATTTT. Translation gives CASSRGGSSTDTQYF.

The chain has TRBV5-6 and TRBJ2-1; 11 nucleotides line up with TRBD2. The CDR3 consists of 16 residues. The V gene's germline CDR1 is SGHDT and CDR2 YYEEEE. After removal of 2 bases from V and 6 bases from J, the junction contained 7 bases not matched to a gene. CDR3 residues: CASSFPGLADVNEQFF. CDR3 sequence (DNA): TGTGCCAGCAGCTTCCCGGGACTAGCGGACGTCAATGAGCAGTTCTTC.

The chain is built from TRBV28 and TRBJ2-3; D gene unclear. Germline CDR1 is MDHEN and CDR2 is SYDVKM. The V and J ends lost 3 bases and 2 bases respectively, with 6 bases between them. The CDR3 loop spans 13 amino acids. The CDR3 spells CASSLGHTDTQYF. The DNA for the CDR3 is TGTGCCAGCAGTTTGGGCCACACAGATACGCAGTATTTT.

This clone was recorded a few times. The chain joins TRBV30 to TRBJ1-1, with D perhaps matching TRBD1 (5 bases). The CDR3 sequence is 15 residues long. Looked up from germline, CDR1 is GTSNPN and CDR2 is SVGIG (reference sequence). V lost 2 bases to trimming and J lost 0 bases, with 13 bases between them. For the CDR3, the DNA is TGTGCCTGGAGTAGGACACTGGTAGTGAACACTGAAGCTTTCTTT. Protein sequence: CAWSRTLVVNTEAFF.

This chain connects TRBV28 to TRBJ1-2; no definite D call. V lost 7 bases and J 3 bases, leaving 6 bases between the germline ends. CDR1 is MDHEN and CDR2 is SYDVKM in the germline V gene. The CDR3 totals 11 residues. The CDR3 sequence is CASTRDYGYTF. In nucleotides, the CDR3 is TGTGCCAGCACCCGGGACTATGGCTACACCTTC.

Only one count was recorded for this clone. V usage is TRBV30 and J usage is TRBJ2-5; no firm D call. The CDR3 has 11 residues. The germline V and J ends were trimmed by 3 bases and 5 bases, with 7 bases remaining between them. CDR1 GTSNPN and CDR2 SVGIG come from the germline V gene (reference sequence). CDR3 protein: CAWRPRETQYF. The CDR3 bases are TGTGCCTGGAGACCGAGGGAGACCCAGTACTTC.

This chain uses TRBV21-1 with TRBJ2-2; the DNA was not used to check the table's D call, TRBD2. TRBV21-1 counts as a pseudogene. The CDR3 contains 16 residues. CDR3 sequence (DNA): TGTGCCAGCAGCAACCTCCTGCATAGGAGCACCGGGGAGCTGTTTTTT. Residues: CASSNLLHRSTGELFF.

This clone appeared a single time. The V call is TRBV6-6, the J call TRBJ2-1; D is perhaps TRBD2 (6 bases). The CDR3 consists of 13 residues. Germline assignment: CDR1 MNHNY and CDR2 SVGAGI (reference sequence). Trimming pared 0 bases from V and 9 bases from J, leaving 9 bases between. The CDR3 protein is CASSYSRESEQFF. For the CDR3, the DNA is TGTGCCAGCAGTTACTCTCGGGAGAGTGAGCAGTTCTTC.

The J gene is TRBJ1-6, the V gene TRBV30; 9 bases align to TRBD1. The length of the CDR3 is 15 residues. The germline gives CDR1 GTSNPN, CDR2 SVGIG (reference sequence). V shed 0 bases and J 7 bases; nucleotides not matched to a gene: 4. CDR3 DNA sequence: TGTGCCTGGAGTGTAATAGGACAGGGGAATTCACCCCTCCACTTT. Its protein is CAWSVIGQGNSPLHF.

The rearrangement uses TRBV5-1 and TRBJ2-2; TRBD1 might be the D (6 bases). The V and J ends lost 5 bases and 5 bases respectively, with 13 bases between them. The CDR3 has 14 residues. Germline V gene data show CDR1 as SGHRS and CDR2 as YFSETQ. The CDR3 is CASSMGAVTGELFF. Here the CDR3 DNA reads TGCGCCAGCAGTATGGGGGCGGTTACCGGGGAGCTGTTTTTT.

The V gene is TRBV28, the J gene TRBJ1-2; no clear D. The CDR3 length is 13 residues. Germline-derived CDR1 and CDR2 are MDHEN and SYDVKM. Trimming cost V 3 bases and J 5 bases, with 10 bases left between them. In DNA form, the CDR3 reads TGTGCCAGCAGTTTGCTCGGTTTTTATGGCTACACCTTC. Translated, it gives CASSLLGFYGYTF.

V and J are TRBV6-1 and TRBJ1-2, with a tentative D call TRBD1 (5 bases). The CDR3 consists of 14 residues. Germline V CDR1 and CDR2: MNHNS, SASEGT. V was cut by 2 bases and J by 4 bases, with 11 bases left in between. CDR3 amino acids: CASSEPTGLYGYTF. CDR3 DNA sequence: TGTGCCAGCAGTGAACCTACAGGTCTCTATGGCTACACCTTC.

The chain has TRBV9 and TRBJ2-2, with 8 bases fitting TRBD1. After removal of 4 bases from V and 2 bases from J, the junction contained 10 bases not matched to a gene. This CDR3 is built from 17 residues. Germline V gene data show CDR1 as SGDLS and CDR2 as YYNGEE. CDR3: CASSFQWTGTNTGELFF. CDR3 DNA sequence: TGTGCCAGCAGCTTTCAATGGACAGGGACAAACACCGGGGAGCTGTTTTTT.

The chain joins TRBV7-6 to TRBJ1-1; D unresolved. The germline V gene has CDR1 SGHVS and CDR2 FNYEAQ. V dropped 2 bases and J dropped 6 bases, with 16 bases sitting between them. This CDR3 spans 15 amino acids. CDR3 sequence (DNA): TGTGCCAGCAGCTTATCCGACGGAATTGGAGCTGAAGCTTTCTTT. Translated: CASSLSDGIGAEAFF.

The V gene is TRBV11-1, the J gene TRBJ2-6; 8 bases map to TRBD1. The CDR3 has 17 amino acids. Germline V gene data show CDR1 as SGHAT and CDR2 as FQDESV (reference sequence). With V trimmed by 5 bases and J by 0 bases, 6 bases remained unmatched. The CDR3 DNA is TGTGCCAGCAGCGTGAGACAGGGGATCTCTGGGGCCAACGTCCTGACTTTC. Its translation: CASSVRQGISGANVLTF.

The J gene is TRBJ1-5, the V gene TRBV28; D is possibly TRBD1 (5 bases). There are 16 residues in the CDR3. Trimming stripped 5 bases from V and 2 bases from J, with 16 bases between. CDR1 is MDHEN, CDR2 SYDVKM, per germline. As DNA, the CDR3 is TGTGCCAGCAGTCGCCCGGGGGGGACGGGCAATCAGCCCCAGCATTTT. Amino acid sequence: CASSRPGGTGNQPQHF.